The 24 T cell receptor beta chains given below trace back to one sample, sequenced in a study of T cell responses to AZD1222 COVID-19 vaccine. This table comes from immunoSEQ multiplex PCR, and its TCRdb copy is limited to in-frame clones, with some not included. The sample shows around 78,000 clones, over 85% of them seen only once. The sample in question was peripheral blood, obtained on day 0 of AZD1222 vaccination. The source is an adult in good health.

CDR3 DNA sequence: TGTGCCAGCAGTGAAGCGGCGGTAGTTCCCCTCCACTTT. As protein: CASSEAAVVPLHF. The chain recombines TRBV2 with TRBJ1-6; no definite D call. Germline V gives CDR1 SNHLY, CDR2 FYNNEI. The CDR3 contains 13 residues. Deletions cut 0 bases from V and 13 bases from J, with 10 bases between.

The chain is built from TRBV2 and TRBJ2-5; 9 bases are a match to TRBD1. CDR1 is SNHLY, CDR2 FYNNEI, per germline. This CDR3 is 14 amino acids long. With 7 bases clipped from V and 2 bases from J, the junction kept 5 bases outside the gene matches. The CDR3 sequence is CASIGGTGQETQYF. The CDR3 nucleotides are TGTGCCAGCATCGGGGGGACAGGGCAAGAGACCCAGTACTTC.

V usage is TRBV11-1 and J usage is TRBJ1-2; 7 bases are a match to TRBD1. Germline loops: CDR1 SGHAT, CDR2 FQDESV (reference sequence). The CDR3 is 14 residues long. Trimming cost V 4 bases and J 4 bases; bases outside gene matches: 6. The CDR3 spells CASSSRQGAYGYTF. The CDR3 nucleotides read TGTGCCAGCAGCTCCCGACAGGGAGCCTATGGCTACACCTTC.

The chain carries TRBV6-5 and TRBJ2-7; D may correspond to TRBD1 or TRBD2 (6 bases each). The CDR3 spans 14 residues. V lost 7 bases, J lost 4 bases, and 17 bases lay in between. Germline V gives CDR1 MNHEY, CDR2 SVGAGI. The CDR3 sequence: CASTTRQGRYEQYF. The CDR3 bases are TGTGCCAGCACCACGAGGCAGGGGAGGTACGAGCAGTACTTC.

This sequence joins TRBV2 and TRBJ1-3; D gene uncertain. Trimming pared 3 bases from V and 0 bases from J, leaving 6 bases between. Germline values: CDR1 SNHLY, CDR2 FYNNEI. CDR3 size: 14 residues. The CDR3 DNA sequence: TGTGCCAGCAGTGATAAGCGCTCTGGAAACACCATATATTTT. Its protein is CASSDKRSGNTIYF.

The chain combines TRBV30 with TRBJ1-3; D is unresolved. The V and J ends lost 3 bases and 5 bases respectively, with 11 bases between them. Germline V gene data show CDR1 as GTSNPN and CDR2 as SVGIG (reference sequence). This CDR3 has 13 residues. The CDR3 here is CAWSATARNTIYF. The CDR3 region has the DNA TGTGCCTGGAGCGCCACAGCCCGAAACACCATATATTTT.

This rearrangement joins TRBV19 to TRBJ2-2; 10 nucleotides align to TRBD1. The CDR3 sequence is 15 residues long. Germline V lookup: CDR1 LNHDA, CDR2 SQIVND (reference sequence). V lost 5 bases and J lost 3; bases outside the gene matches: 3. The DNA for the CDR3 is TGTGCCAGTAGTGGAGGGACAGGGGACACCGGGGAGCTGTTTTTT. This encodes CASSGGTGDTGELFF.

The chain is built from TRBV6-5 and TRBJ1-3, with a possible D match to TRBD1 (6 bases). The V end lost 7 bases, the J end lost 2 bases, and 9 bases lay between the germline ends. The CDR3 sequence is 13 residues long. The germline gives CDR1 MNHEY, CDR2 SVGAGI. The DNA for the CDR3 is TGTGCCAGCAAGGACAGCCCTGGAAACACCATATATTTT. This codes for CASKDSPGNTIYF.

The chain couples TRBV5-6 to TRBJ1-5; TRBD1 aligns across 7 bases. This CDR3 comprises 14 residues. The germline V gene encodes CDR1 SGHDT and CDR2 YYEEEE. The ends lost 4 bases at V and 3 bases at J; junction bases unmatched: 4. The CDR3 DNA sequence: TGTGCCAGCAGCCAAGGGACAGCCAATCAGCCCCAGCATTTT. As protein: CASSQGTANQPQHF. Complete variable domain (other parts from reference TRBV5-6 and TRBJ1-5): DAGVTQSPTHLIKTRGQQVTLRCSPKSGHDTVSWYQQALGQGPQFIFQYYEEEERQRGNFPDRFSGHQFPNYSSELNVNALLLGDSALYLCASSQGTANQPQHFGDGTRLSIL.

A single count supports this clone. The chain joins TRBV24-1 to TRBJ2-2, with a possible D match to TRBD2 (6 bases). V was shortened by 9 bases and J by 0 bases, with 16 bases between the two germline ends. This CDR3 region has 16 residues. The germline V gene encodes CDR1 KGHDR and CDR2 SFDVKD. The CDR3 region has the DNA TGTGCCACCGGGGATAGCAGGGACTCGAACACCGGGGAGCTGTTTTTT. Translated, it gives CATGDSRDSNTGELFF.

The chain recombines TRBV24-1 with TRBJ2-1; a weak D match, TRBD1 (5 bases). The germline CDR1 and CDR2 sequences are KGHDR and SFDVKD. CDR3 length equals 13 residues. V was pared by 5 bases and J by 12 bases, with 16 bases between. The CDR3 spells CATSGVDNLLQFF. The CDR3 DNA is TGTGCCACCAGTGGGGTGGACAACCTTTTGCAGTTCTTC.

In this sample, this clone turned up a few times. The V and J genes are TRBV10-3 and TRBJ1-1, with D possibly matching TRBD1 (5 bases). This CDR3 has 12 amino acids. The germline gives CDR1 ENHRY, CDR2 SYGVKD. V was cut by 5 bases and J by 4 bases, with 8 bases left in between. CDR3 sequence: CAISSGGTEAFF. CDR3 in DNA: TGTGCCATCAGTTCGGGGGGCACTGAAGCTTTCTTT.

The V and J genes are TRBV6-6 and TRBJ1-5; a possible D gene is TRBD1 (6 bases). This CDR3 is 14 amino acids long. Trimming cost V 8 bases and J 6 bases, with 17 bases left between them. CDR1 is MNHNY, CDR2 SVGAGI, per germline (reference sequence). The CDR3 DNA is TGTGCCAGCCACTCGGGGCAGGGGCGTCAGCCCCAGCATTTT. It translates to CASHSGQGRQPQHF.

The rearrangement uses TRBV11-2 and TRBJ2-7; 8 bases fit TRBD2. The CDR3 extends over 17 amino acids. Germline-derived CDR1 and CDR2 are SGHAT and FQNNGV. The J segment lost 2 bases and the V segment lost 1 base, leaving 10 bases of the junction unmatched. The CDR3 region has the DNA TGTGCCAGCAGCTTAGTGGCCCAGACTAGCGCTCCCTACGAGCAGTACTTC. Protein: CASSLVAQTSAPYEQYF.

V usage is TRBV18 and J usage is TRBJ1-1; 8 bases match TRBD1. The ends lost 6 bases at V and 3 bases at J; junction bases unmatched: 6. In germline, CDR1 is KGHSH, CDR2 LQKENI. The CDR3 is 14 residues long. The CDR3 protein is CASSRQGSDTEAFF. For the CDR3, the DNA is TGTGCCAGCTCCCGACAGGGGTCCGACACTGAAGCTTTCTTT.

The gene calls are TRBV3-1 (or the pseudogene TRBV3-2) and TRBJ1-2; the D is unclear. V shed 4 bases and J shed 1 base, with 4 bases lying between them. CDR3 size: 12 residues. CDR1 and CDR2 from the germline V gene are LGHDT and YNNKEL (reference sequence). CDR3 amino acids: CASSRYNYGYTF. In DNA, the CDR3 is TGTGCCAGCAGCCGCTATAACTATGGCTACACCTTC.

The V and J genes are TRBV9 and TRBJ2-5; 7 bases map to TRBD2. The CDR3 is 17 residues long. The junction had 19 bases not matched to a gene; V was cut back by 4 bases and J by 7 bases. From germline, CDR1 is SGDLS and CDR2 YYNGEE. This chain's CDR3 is CASSPQMSGGFQTTQYF. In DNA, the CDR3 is TGTGCCAGCAGCCCGCAGATGTCCGGGGGGTTTCAAACGACCCAGTACTTC.

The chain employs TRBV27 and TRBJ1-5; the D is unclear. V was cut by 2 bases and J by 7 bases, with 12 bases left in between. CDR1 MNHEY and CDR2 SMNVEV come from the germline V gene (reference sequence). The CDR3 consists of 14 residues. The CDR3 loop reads CASSLVDNGQPQHF. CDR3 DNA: TGTGCCAGCAGTTTAGTCGATAATGGACAGCCCCAGCATTTT.

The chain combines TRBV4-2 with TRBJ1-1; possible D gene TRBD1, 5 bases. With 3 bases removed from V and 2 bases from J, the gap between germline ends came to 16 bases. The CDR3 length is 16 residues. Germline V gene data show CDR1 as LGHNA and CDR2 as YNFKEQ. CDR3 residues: CASSHYLTDGNTEAFF. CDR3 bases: TGTGCCAGCAGCCATTATTTGACAGACGGTAACACTGAAGCTTTCTTT.

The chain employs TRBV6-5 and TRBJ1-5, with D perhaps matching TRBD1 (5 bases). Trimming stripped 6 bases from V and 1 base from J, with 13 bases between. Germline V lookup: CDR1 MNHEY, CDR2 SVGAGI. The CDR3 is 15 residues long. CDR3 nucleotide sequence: TGTGCCAGCAGCGCGGACAACCTGAGCAATCAGCCCCAGCATTTT. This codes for CASSADNLSNQPQHF.

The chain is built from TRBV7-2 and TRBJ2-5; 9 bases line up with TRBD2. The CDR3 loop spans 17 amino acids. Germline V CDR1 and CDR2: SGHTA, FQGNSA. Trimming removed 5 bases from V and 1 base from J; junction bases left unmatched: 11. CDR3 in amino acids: CASSPVLTSGAQETQYF. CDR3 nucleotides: TGTGCCAGCAGCCCGGTCCTGACTAGCGGAGCCCAAGAGACCCAGTACTTC.

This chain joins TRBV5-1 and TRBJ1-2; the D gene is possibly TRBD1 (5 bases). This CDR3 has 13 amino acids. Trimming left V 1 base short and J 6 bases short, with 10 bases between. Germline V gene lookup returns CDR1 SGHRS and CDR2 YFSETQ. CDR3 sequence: CASSLRGDDGYTF. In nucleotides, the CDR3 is TGCGCCAGCAGCTTGAGGGGCGACGATGGCTACACCTTC.

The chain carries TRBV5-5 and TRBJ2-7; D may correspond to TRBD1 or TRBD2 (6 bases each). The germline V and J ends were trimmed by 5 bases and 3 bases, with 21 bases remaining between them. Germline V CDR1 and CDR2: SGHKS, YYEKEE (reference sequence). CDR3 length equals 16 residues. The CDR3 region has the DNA TGTGCCAGCAGGGAGGGATCGGGACAAGGCCTCTACGAGCAGTACTTC. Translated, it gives CASREGSGQGLYEQYF.

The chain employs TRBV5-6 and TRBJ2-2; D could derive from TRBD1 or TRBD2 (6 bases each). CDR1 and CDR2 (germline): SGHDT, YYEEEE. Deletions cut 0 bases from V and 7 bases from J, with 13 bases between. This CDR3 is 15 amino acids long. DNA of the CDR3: TGTGCCAGCAGCTTGGAACCGGGGGCGGGCGGGGAGCTGTTTTTT. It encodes CASSLEPGAGGELFF.